This TCR beta chain emerged from a study of radiotherapy plus CTLA-4 blockade in lung cancer (dated by TCRdb to between 2018 and 2020). For context, the study as a whole: Objective responses occurred in around 19% of enrolled patients, and approximately 34% achieved disease control. What the authors observed across the whole study: After treatment with radiotherapy and ipilimumab, TCR clones that originated in tumors expanded in peripheral blood. Early dynamic changes in blood T cell clones, together with increased serum interferon-beta after radiation, were reported as the strongest predictors of response.

Focal radiation therapy combined with CTLA-4 blockade (ipilimumab) was tested in patients with chemo-refractory metastatic non-small-cell lung cancer. V loses 4 bases of germline sequence and J loses 2 bases, and the interval between the two ends is 14 bases. The cysteine opens and the phenylalanine closes a CDR3 of 15 amino acids. Only CDR3 DNA remains: 45 bases, in frame from the first base. The germline V gene encodes CDR1 MNHEY and CDR2 SVGAGI. In its sample, this clone was seen once. The antigen it binds to is not known. Base qualities are not recorded, but no much larger clone differs from it by a single base. Library method: the immunoSEQ multiplex PCR assay. The table was pulled from immuneACCESS by TCRdb, which kept in-frame rearrangements only. Such tables lose some clones; where checked, under half of the loss comes from unresolved V genes, and the rest has no known cause. This sample comprises 25,000 to 40,000 clones, 70% of them detected only once. Approximately 4% of the sample rests with the top ten.

The material sequenced was peripheral blood, taken from a patient treated with radiotherapy plus ipilimumab. The sequence joins TRBV6-5 to TRBJ2-5, with an unclear D gene assignment. This receptor was taken from a human donor with non-small cell lung cancer who had stable disease on radiotherapy plus ipilimumab. Here is the DNA: TGTGCCAGCAGTTCCAAGGGAATCCAGCAAGAGACCCAGTACTTC. Its translation is CASSSKGIQQETQYF.